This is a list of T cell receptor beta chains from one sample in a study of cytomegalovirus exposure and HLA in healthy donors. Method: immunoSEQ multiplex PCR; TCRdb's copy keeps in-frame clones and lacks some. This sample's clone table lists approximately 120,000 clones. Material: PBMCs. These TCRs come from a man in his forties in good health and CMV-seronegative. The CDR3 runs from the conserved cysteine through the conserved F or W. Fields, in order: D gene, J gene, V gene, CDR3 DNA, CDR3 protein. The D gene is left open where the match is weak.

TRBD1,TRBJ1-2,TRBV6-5,TGTGCCAGCAGACCGGGACAGGCCGGGGGCTCTGGCTACACCTTC,CASRPGQAGGSGYTF
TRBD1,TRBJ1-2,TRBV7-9,TGTGCCAGCAGCCGGTCCGGGACAGGAAGTATTTATGGCTACACCTTC,CASSRSGTGSIYGYTF
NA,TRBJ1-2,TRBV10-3,TGTGCCATCAGTGAGTCTGGGGGGGCGCGGTATGGCTACACCTTC,CAISESGGARYGYTF
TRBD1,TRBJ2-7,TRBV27,TGTGCCAGCAGTACTCGGACAGGGTCAAACGAGCAGTACTTC,CASSTRTGSNEQYF
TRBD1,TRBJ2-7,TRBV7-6,TGTGCCAGCAGCTCCCTGACAGGGTACTACGAGCAGTACTTC,CASSSLTGYYEQYF
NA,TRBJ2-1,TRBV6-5,TGTGCCAGCAGTTACTTCGGGGGTGCCCCTCATGAGCAGTTCTTC,CASSYFGGAPHEQFF
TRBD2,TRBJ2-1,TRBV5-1,TGCGCCAGCAGCTTTTTAGCGGGAGCCCCCAATGAGCAGTTCTTC,CASSFLAGAPNEQFF
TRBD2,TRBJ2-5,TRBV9,TGTGCCAGCAGCGCATCTAGCGGGCCCCAAGAGACCCAGTACTTC,CASSASSGPQETQYF
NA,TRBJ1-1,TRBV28,TGTGCCAGCAGTTTCCCAGCGACAGGCTCAACTGAAGCTTTCTTT,CASSFPATGSTEAFF
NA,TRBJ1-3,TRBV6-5,TGTGCCAGCAGTTCCCGACGGGGATATGGAAACACCATATATTTT,CASSSRRGYGNTIYF
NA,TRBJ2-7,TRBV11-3,TGTGCCAGCAGCTTATTGCGGGCTTACGAGCAGTACTTC,CASSLLRAYEQYF
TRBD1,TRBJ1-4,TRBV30,TGTGCCTGGAGAGGGGGACAGGGAGCAACTAATGAAAAACTGTTTTTT,CAWRGGQGATNEKLFF
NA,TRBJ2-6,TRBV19,TGTGCCAGTAGTATAGTACGAGGCCCTGGGGCCAACGTCCTGACTTTC,CASSIVRGPGANVLTF
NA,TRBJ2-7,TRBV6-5,TGTGCCAGCAGTTATACCGGGACTGCCTACGAGCAGTACTTC,CASSYTGTAYEQYF
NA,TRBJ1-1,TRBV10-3,TGTGCCATCAGGAATACAGCTACGAACACTGAAGCTTTCTTT,CAIRNTATNTEAFF
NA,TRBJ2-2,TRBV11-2,TGTGCCAGCAGCTTATCAGGGTTCGGAACCGGGGAGCTGTTTTTT,CASSLSGFGTGELFF
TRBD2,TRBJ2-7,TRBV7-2,TGTGCCAGCAGCGGGACTAGCGGGAGAGTATACGAGCAGTACTTC,CASSGTSGRVYEQYF